This T cell receptor beta chain was recovered during a study of blood T cell repertoires in COVID-19. Study-wide background: Donors in the United States, Italy and Spain gave samples during acute or convalescent COVID-19. Sources were T cells, B-cell-depleted T cells, or PBMCs; the material itself was cDNA or gDNA.

Germline CDR1 GTSNPN, CDR2 SVGIG (reference sequence). The CDR3 covers 16 residues. After removal of 1 base from V and 6 bases from J, the junction contained 10 bases not matched to a gene. Authors' data handling: Amplified reference gene primers provided the basis for estimating nucleated cell counts. Measured with immunoSEQ multiplex PCR; TCRdb has only the in-frame clones, and not every one. For V, J and clone size, that table is used; D and trimming come from the DNA. The sample comprises about 69,000 clones, almost 80% of which are singletons, and 15% to 20% rests with the top ten. The rearrangement joins TRBV30 to TRBJ1-5, with 9 nucleotides matching TRBD1. The sequenced material came from peripheral blood. The TCR was taken from a man between 60 and 70 years old with acute or convalescent COVID-19. CDR3 DNA: TGTGCCTGGAGTGCCGGGACAGGGTTGTTGGGTCAGCCCCAGCATTTT. Residues: CAWSAGTGLLGQPQHF.